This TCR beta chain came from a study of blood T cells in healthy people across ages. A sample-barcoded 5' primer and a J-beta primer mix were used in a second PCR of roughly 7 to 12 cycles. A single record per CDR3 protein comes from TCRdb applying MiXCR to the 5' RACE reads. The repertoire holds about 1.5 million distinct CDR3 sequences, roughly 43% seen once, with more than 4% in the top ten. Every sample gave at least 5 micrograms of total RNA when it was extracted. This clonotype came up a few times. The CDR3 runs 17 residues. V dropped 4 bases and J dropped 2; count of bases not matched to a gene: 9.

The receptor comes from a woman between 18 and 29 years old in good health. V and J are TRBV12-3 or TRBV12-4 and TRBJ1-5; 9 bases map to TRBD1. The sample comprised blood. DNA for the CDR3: TGTGCCAGCAGTTCCACCGGGACAGGGTTCGGCAATCAGCCCCAGCATTTT. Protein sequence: CASSSTGTGFGNQPQHF.